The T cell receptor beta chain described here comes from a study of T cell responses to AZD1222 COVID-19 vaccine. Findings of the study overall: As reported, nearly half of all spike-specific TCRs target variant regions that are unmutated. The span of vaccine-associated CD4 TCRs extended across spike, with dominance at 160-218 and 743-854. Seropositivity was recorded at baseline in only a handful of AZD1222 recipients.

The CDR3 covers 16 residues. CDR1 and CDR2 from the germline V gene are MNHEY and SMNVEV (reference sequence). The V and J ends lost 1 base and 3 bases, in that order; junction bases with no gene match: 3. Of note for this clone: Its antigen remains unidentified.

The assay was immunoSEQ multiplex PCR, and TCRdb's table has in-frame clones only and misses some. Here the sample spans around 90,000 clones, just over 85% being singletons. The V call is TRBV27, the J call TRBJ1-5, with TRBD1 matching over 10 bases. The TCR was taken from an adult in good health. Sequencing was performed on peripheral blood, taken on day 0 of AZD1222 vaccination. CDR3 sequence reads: CASSLLGTGDNQPQHF. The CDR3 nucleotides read TGTGCCAGCAGTTTATTAGGGACAGGGGACAATCAGCCCCAGCATTTT.